The 18 T cell receptor beta chains below were found in one sample sequenced in a study of blood T cell repertoires in COVID-19. The table came from immunoSEQ multiplex PCR; TCRdb's copy has only in-frame clones and leaves some out. The sample records 200,000 to 300,000 clones, 70% to 90% being singletons. The sequencing input was peripheral blood. The receptor set was obtained from a woman between 55 and 75 years old with COVID-19, enrolled during active disease.

The rearrangement uses TRBV28 and TRBJ1-5; D perhaps matches TRBD1 (6 bases). Germline assignment: CDR1 MDHEN and CDR2 SYDVKM. The CDR3 is made up of 16 amino acids. V lost 2 bases, J lost 1 base, and 12 bases lay in between. The CDR3: CASSLILGASNQPQHF. The CDR3 DNA is TGTGCCAGCAGTTTAATCTTGGGGGCGAGCAATCAGCCCCAGCATTTT.

J is TRBJ1-5 and V is TRBV5-1; 9 nucleotides align to TRBD1. In germline, CDR1 is SGHRS, CDR2 YFSETQ. V lost 0 bases to trimming and J lost 5 bases; unmatched junction nucleotides: 3. The CDR3 is made up of 15 amino acids. As DNA, the CDR3 is TGCGCCAGCAGCTTGGGGGACAGGGAAGATCAGCCCCAGCATTTT. Translated: CASSLGDREDQPQHF. The whole variable domain, filled in from reference TRBV5-1 and TRBJ1-5, reads KAGVTQTPRYLIKTRGQQVTLSCSPISGHRSVSWYQQTPGQGLQFLFEYFSETQRNKGNFPGRFSGRQFSNSRSEMNVSTLELGDSALYLCASSLGDREDQPQHFGDGTRLSIL.

This clone was found a few times. The V and J genes are TRBV7-9 and TRBJ2-7, with 7 nucleotides matching TRBD1. This CDR3 region has 12 residues. Germline assignment: CDR1 SEHNR and CDR2 FQNEAQ (reference sequence). V shed 5 bases, J shed 9 bases, and the junction held 7 bases outside the gene matches. The CDR3 protein is CASSQGQTLQYF. The CDR3 nucleotides are TGTGCCAGCAGCCAGGGACAGACCTTGCAGTACTTC.

This sequence joins TRBV5-4 and TRBJ2-3; tentative D call: TRBD2 (5 bases). Germline CDR1 reads SGHNT; CDR2 reads YYREEE (reference sequence). The CDR3 runs 13 residues. V was trimmed by 4 bases and J by 2 bases, leaving 8 bases between them. CDR3 sequence reads: CASSLGDTDTQYF. DNA of the CDR3: TGTGCCAGCAGCCTCGGGGACACAGATACGCAGTATTTT.

V usage is TRBV27 and J usage is TRBJ2-6; TRBD1 matches at 7 bases. Germline assignment: CDR1 MNHEY and CDR2 SMNVEV (reference sequence). With 6 bases clipped from V and 3 bases from J, the junction kept 14 bases outside the gene matches. This CDR3 spans 18 amino acids. DNA for the CDR3: TGTGCCAGCAGAACCCAGGGTACAGGGGTAGGTGGGGCCAACGTCCTGACTTTC. This codes for CASRTQGTGVGGANVLTF.

The genes are TRBV20-1 and TRBJ2-7, with D tentatively TRBD2 (5 bases). V lost 6 bases, J lost 6 bases, and 12 bases lay in between. Per germline, CDR1 DFQATT and CDR2 SNEGSKA (reference sequence). The CDR3 runs to 11 residues. The CDR3 nucleotides are TGCAGTGCCCCTACTAGGGTCGAGCAGTACTTC. Translation: CSAPTRVEQYF.

V and J are TRBV6-5 and TRBJ2-7; tentatively, D is TRBD1 (6 bases). Germline CDR1 MNHEY, CDR2 SVGAGI. The CDR3 covers 16 residues. Trimming removed 3 bases from V and 0 bases from J, with 15 bases in between. The CDR3 loop is CASSYNRQATSYEQYF. The CDR3 nucleotides are TGTGCCAGCAGTTATAATCGACAGGCGACCTCCTACGAGCAGTACTTC.

This chain uses TRBV14 with TRBJ2-2; the D gene is possibly TRBD2 (6 bases). The germline CDR1 and CDR2 sequences are SGHDN and FVKESK. The ends were cut back, 4 bases at V and 4 bases at J, with 16 bases in the middle. The CDR3 spans 16 residues. The CDR3, as DNA: TGTGCCAGCAGCCCGCGGCGGGGTAGGGGCACCGGGGAGCTGTTTTTT. This encodes CASSPRRGRGTGELFF.

The V and J genes are TRBV21-1 and TRBJ1-2; the table's D gene call, TRBD1, was not cross checked with the DNA. TRBV21-1 is designated a pseudogene. CDR3 length: 17 residues. CDR3 region: CASKKGSRDRDNYGYTF. CDR3 nucleotide sequence: TGTGCCAGCAAAAAGGGTTCCCGGGACAGGGACAACTATGGCTACACCTTC.

V gene TRBV5-1 combines with J gene TRBJ2-5; TRBD2 matches 7 bases. This CDR3 has 15 amino acids. From germline, CDR1 is SGHRS and CDR2 YFSETQ. The trim removed 1 base at V and 1 base at J, leaving 4 bases unmatched. CDR3 region: CASSLYGGSQETQYF. CDR3 DNA: TGCGCCAGCAGCTTGTATGGCGGGAGCCAAGAGACCCAGTACTTC.

This clone was found once. This chain uses TRBV30 with TRBJ1-5; no definite D call. V was pared by 0 bases and J by 0 bases, with 27 bases between. This CDR3 region has 21 residues. The germline V gene has CDR1 GTSNPN and CDR2 SVGIG (reference sequence). CDR3 in DNA: TGTGCCTGGAGTGTCGGCGTCTTTGGTGGATTACTTCGACATAGCAATCAGCCCCAGCATTTT. This encodes CAWSVGVFGGLLRHSNQPQHF.

The sample holds a few counts of this clone. The gene calls are TRBV4-1 and TRBJ1-6; D might be TRBD1 (6 bases). Trimming took off 3 bases at V and 2 bases at J, with 20 bases between the two ends. This CDR3 is 19 amino acids long. The germline gives CDR1 MGHRA, CDR2 YSYEKL. CDR3 sequence: CASSHTMGRGKAYNSPLHF. CDR3 coding DNA: TGCGCCAGCAGCCATACCATGGGGAGGGGGAAAGCCTATAATTCACCCCTCCACTTT.

The J gene is TRBJ1-6, the V gene TRBV20-1; D gene unclear. V lost 5 bases, J lost 14 bases, and 10 bases lay in between. This CDR3 has 10 residues. Per the germline V gene, CDR1 is DFQATT and CDR2 is SNEGSKA (reference sequence). The CDR3 DNA sequence: TGCAGTGCTCCCTACGTTGCCCTCCACTTT. The encoded protein is CSAPYVALHF.

J is TRBJ2-2 and V is TRBV19; 8 bases fit TRBD1. The CDR3 contains 15 residues. Looked up from germline, CDR1 is LNHDA and CDR2 is SQIVND (reference sequence). CDR3 loop: CASDRGLLGTGELFF. The DNA for the CDR3 is TGTGCTTCCGACAGGGGCCTCCTGGGCACCGGGGAGCTGTTTTTT. Together with reference TRBV19 and TRBJ2-2, the CDR3 gives the full variable domain: DGGITQSPKYLFRKEGQNVTLSCEQNLNHDAMYWYRQDPGQGLRLIYYSQIVNDFQKGDIAEGYSVSREKKESFPLTVTSAQKNPTAFYLCASDRGLLGTGELFFGEGSRLTVL.

The chain links TRBV24-1 to TRBJ2-2, with D uncertain. CDR3 length equals 12 residues. Germline loops: CDR1 KGHDR, CDR2 SFDVKD. Deletions cut 7 bases from V and 4 bases from J, with 6 bases between. CDR3 in DNA: TGTGCCACCAGGGCCCTCACCGGGGAGCTGTTTTTT. This codes for CATRALTGELFF.

The chain uses TRBV7-6 and TRBJ1-2; 7 bases agree with TRBD1. Germline loops: CDR1 SGHVS, CDR2 FNYEAQ. V lost 5 bases to trimming and J lost 6 bases; unmatched junction nucleotides: 6. The CDR3 runs 13 residues. CDR3 coding DNA: TGTGCCAGCAGCCGGACAGGTCGGGATGGCTACACCTTC. It codes for CASSRTGRDGYTF. The entire variable domain, with the rest obtained from reference TRBV7-6 and TRBJ1-2, is as follows: GAGVSQSPRYKVTKRGQDVALRCDPISGHVSLYWYRQALGQGPEFLTYFNYEAQQDKSGLPNDRFSAERPEGSISTLTIQRTEQRDSAMYRCASSRTGRDGYTFGSGTRLTVV.

This chain uses TRBV19 with TRBJ2-1; D is possibly TRBD2 (6 bases). The CDR3 loop spans 19 amino acids. In germline, CDR1 is LNHDA, CDR2 SQIVND (reference sequence). Trimming removed 7 bases from V and 0 bases from J, with 25 bases in between. This CDR3 reads CASTPRAGLASSSYNEQFF. The CDR3 coding sequence is TGTGCCAGTACCCCAAGAGCCGGTCTAGCGTCTAGCTCCTACAATGAGCAGTTCTTC.

The chain links TRBV12-3 or TRBV12-4 to TRBJ1-1; D unclear. V lost 3 bases, J lost 1 base, and 6 bases lay in between. The CDR3 loop spans 13 amino acids. The CDR3 spells CASSFSGNTEAFF. The CDR3 DNA reads TGTGCCAGCAGTTTTTCCGGGAACACTGAAGCTTTCTTT.